These 27 T cell receptor beta chains share one sample of origin, sequenced in a study of neurological immune-mediated disorders. TCRdb reprocessed the 5' RACE reads via MiXCR and lists one record per CDR3 protein. This sample has 95,000 to 110,000 distinct CDR3 sequences; roughly 10% occur once, and the top ten carry under 4%. Described time point: longitudinal time-point 3. Material for sequencing was PBMCs. The receptor set was obtained from a female donor with HTLV-1-associated myelopathy (HAM/TSP).

This clonotype was seen ten or more times. The V and J genes are TRBV5-1 and TRBJ2-7; D is unclear. There are 11 residues in the CDR3. V dropped 4 bases and J dropped 0 bases, with 2 bases sitting between them. Germline V gene lookup returns CDR1 SGHRS and CDR2 YFSETQ. CDR3 protein: CASSTSYEQYF. CDR3 in DNA: TGCGCCAGCAGCACCTCCTACGAGCAGTACTTC.

This clonotype was detected many times. The rearrangement links TRBV5-1 to TRBJ1-5, with 9 bases matching TRBD1. CDR3 length: 14 residues. The trim removed 4 bases at V and 4 bases at J, leaving 3 bases unmatched. Per the germline V gene, CDR1 is SGHRS and CDR2 is YFSETQ. CDR3 residues: CASSPGQGNQPQHF. The CDR3 DNA follows: TGCGCCAGCAGCCCTGGACAGGGGAATCAGCCCCAGCATTTT.

This clonotype has ten or more counts. The rearrangement joins TRBV28 to TRBJ2-7; a weak D match, TRBD2 (5 bases). The CDR3 is 14 residues long. V was cut by 3 bases and J by 4 bases, with 13 bases left in between. Germline loops: CDR1 MDHEN, CDR2 SYDVKM. CDR3 in amino acids: CASSFAGPAYEQYF. As DNA, the CDR3 is TGTGCCAGCAGTTTTGCGGGTCCGGCATACGAGCAGTACTTC.

The table lists this clonotype with many counts. The chain uses TRBV5-1 and TRBJ2-7; D is unresolved. Trimming removed 4 bases from V and 2 bases from J, with 10 bases in between. This CDR3 spans 13 amino acids. Germline assignment: CDR1 SGHRS and CDR2 YFSETQ. The CDR3 is CASSLRTAYEQYF. CDR3 nucleotide sequence: TGCGCCAGCAGCCTTAGGACCGCCTACGAGCAGTACTTC.

The chain links TRBV20-1 to TRBJ2-1; TRBD2 matches 7 bases. Germline V lookup: CDR1 DFQATT, CDR2 SNEGSKA (reference sequence). Trimming removed 3 bases from V and 10 bases from J; junction bases left unmatched: 6. CDR3 size: 12 residues. This chain's CDR3 is CSARGGLHEQFF. The DNA for the CDR3 is TGCAGTGCTAGGGGGGGACTACACGAGCAGTTCTTC.

This clonotype was seen many times. The V call is TRBV20-1, the J call TRBJ2-7; maybe TRBD2 (6 bases). Germline assignment: CDR1 DFQATT and CDR2 SNEGSKA (reference sequence). Deletions cut 0 bases from V and 0 bases from J, with 12 bases between. The CDR3 contains 15 residues. The CDR3 sequence: CSARDWAGSSYEQYF. Here the CDR3 DNA reads TGCAGTGCTAGAGATTGGGCGGGGAGCTCCTACGAGCAGTACTTC.

This clonotype was recorded at least ten times. This chain uses TRBV2 with TRBJ2-7; D perhaps matches TRBD1 (6 bases). From germline, CDR1 is SNHLY and CDR2 FYNNEI. Trimming took 3 bases from V and 4 from J, leaving 7 bases between them. There are 12 residues in the CDR3. The chain's CDR3 is CASSDRGYEQYF. For the CDR3, the DNA is TGTGCCAGCAGTGATAGGGGGTACGAGCAGTACTTC.

In DNA form, the CDR3 reads TGTGCCAGCAGCTTCGGCCTAGAAGGGACTACGCAGTATTTT. It codes for CASSFGLEGTTQYF. The chain joins TRBV5-6 to TRBJ2-3; D possibly uses TRBD1 or TRBD2 (5 bases each). Germline CDR1 and CDR2: SGHDT and YYEEEE. With 2 bases removed from V and 8 bases from J, the gap between germline ends came to 15 bases. The CDR3 has 14 amino acids.

About this clonotype itself: A much larger clonotype is one base distant, so this may be a read error. V gene TRBV6-6 combines with J gene TRBJ2-2; 15 nucleotides match TRBD2. Losses at the gene ends were 5 bases for V and 10 bases for J; bases not matched to a gene: 11. This CDR3 spans 17 amino acids. CDR1 MNHNY and CDR2 SVGAGI come from the germline V gene (reference sequence). The CDR3, as DNA: TGTGCCAGCAGTAGGACTAGCGGGGGGGCTGTTTCCGAGGAGCTGTTTTTT. Residues: CASSRTSGGAVSEELFF.

With respect to this clonotype: This may be a read error: a much more frequent sequence differs by one nucleotide. The rearrangement joins TRBV5-1 to TRBJ1-2; D may be TRBD1 (5 bases). The length of the CDR3 is 13 residues. Germline V gene data show CDR1 as SGHRS and CDR2 as YFSETQ. CDR3 residues: CSSSSDTNYGYTF. The CDR3, as DNA: TGCTCCAGCAGCTCGGACACCAACTATGGCTACACCTTC.

This clonotype has a count of ten or more. The chain carries TRBV4-1 and TRBJ2-1, with D possibly TRBD1 on 5 matching bases. The CDR3 has 19 residues. Germline values: CDR1 MGHRA, CDR2 YSYEKL. V lost 4 bases and J 2 bases, leaving 24 bases between the germline ends. The CDR3 sequence: CASSPETRARVGPYNEQFF. DNA of the CDR3: TGCGCCAGCAGCCCAGAGACCAGGGCCCGTGTTGGACCCTACAATGAGCAGTTCTTC.

This clonotype was seen a few times. The chain couples TRBV20-1 to TRBJ2-5; 12 positions agree with TRBD2. The germline CDR1 and CDR2 sequences are DFQATT and SNEGSKA (reference sequence). This CDR3 is built from 15 residues. Trimming at V came to 2 bases and at J to 5 bases, leaving 6 bases not matched to a gene. Here the CDR3 DNA reads TGCAGTGCTAGACGGACTAGCGGGGCCGGGGAGACCCAGTACTTC. Residues: CSARRTSGAGETQYF.

This clonotype was seen ten or more times. The chain couples TRBV7-2 to TRBJ1-5; D gene ambiguous. Germline CDR1 is SGHTA and CDR2 is FQGNSA. Trimming cost V 2 bases and J 7 bases, with 21 bases left between them. There are 17 residues in the CDR3. CDR3 sequence (DNA): TGTGCCAGCAGCTTAATTTGGGCAGGCGGGAGAAGGCAGCCCCAGCATTTT. It is translated as CASSLIWAGGRRQPQHF.

On this clonotype itself: A much larger clone differs by one base, so this may be a read error. CDR3 sequence: CASSVDAGREDTQYF. The DNA for the CDR3 is TGTGCCAGCAGCGTAGATGCAGGGCGGGAAGATACGCAGTATTTT. V and J are TRBV9 and TRBJ2-3, with D maybe TRBD2 (6 bases). Germline CDR1 is SGDLS and CDR2 is YYNGEE. Between the trimmed V and J ends, which lost 0 bases and 5 bases, there was a span of 13 bases. The CDR3 has 15 amino acids.

This clonotype has a count of ten or more. This chain links TRBV6-6 with TRBJ2-7, with 9 nucleotides matching TRBD1. CDR1 is MNHNY and CDR2 is SVGAGI in the germline V gene (reference sequence). Germline trimming cut 0 bases from V and 5 bases from J; bases unmatched to any gene: 5. The CDR3 is 15 residues long. The CDR3 DNA is TGTGCCAGCAGTTACTCGCGCGGGACAGGGAACGAGCAGTACTTC. Amino acids: CASSYSRGTGNEQYF.

This sequence joins TRBV7-9 and TRBJ2-1, with TRBD2 matching over 10 bases. After removal of 4 bases from V and 0 bases from J, the junction contained 12 bases not matched to a gene. The V gene's germline CDR1 is SEHNR and CDR2 FQNEAQ (reference sequence). This CDR3 is 19 amino acids long. The CDR3 region has the DNA TGTGCCAGCAGCTCCCGGATAGCGGGGGGTTCGAGCTCCTACAATGAGCAGTTCTTC. It yields the protein CASSSRIAGGSSSYNEQFF.

Of note for this clonotype: One junction end disagrees with the germline gene, perhaps due to a read error. This rearrangement joins TRBV9 to TRBJ2-1; 14 positions match TRBD2. The CDR3 extends over 19 amino acids. CDR1 and CDR2 from the germline V gene are SGDLS and YYNGEE. In DNA, the CDR3 is TGTGCCAGCAGCGCAAGACTAGCGGGGGGGCCTAGTTCCTACAATGAGAAGTTCTTC. Residues: CASSARLAGGPSSYNEKFF. The full variable domain, its missing parts supplied by reference TRBV9 and TRBJ2-1, is DSGVTQTPKHLITATGQRVTLRCSPRSGDLSVYWYQQSLDQGLQFLIQYYNGEERAKGNILERFSAQQFPDLHSELNLSSLELGDSALYFCASSARLAGGPSSYNEKFFGPGTRLTVL.

For this clonotype: It may be a read error: a sequence one base away is much more abundant. As DNA, the CDR3 is TGCAGTGCTGGACAGTTCAGCAATCAGCCCCAGAATTTT. As protein: CSAGQFSNQPQNF. The chain joins TRBV20-1 to TRBJ1-5, with D maybe TRBD1 (6 bases). CDR1 DFQATT and CDR2 SNEGSKA come from the germline V gene (reference sequence). This CDR3 region has 13 residues.

This clonotype was found many times. The chain employs TRBV2 and TRBJ2-5, with 9 bases identical to TRBD1. CDR1 is SNHLY and CDR2 is FYNNEI in the germline V gene. V was clipped by 6 bases and J by 9 bases; unmatched bases: 5. The CDR3 covers 12 residues. CDR3: CASSQTGGPQYF. The DNA for the CDR3 is TGTGCCAGCAGCCAGACAGGGGGGCCCCAGTACTTC.

This clonotype showed up many times. The chain has TRBV24-1 and TRBJ2-1; D gene uncertain. CDR3 size: 14 residues. The ends were cut back, 4 bases at V and 0 bases at J, with 6 bases in the middle. The germline V gene has CDR1 KGHDR and CDR2 SFDVKD. The CDR3 bases are TGTGCCACCAGTGACAGGAACTCCTACAATGAGCAGTTCTTC. Protein: CATSDRNSYNEQFF.

This clonotype was observed many times. This chain links TRBV5-1 with TRBJ1-1, with a weak D call TRBD1 (5 bases). Germline CDR1 SGHRS, CDR2 YFSETQ. The CDR3 is made up of 14 amino acids. Trimming shortened V by 3 bases and J by 5 bases, and 14 bases separated the two germline ends. The CDR3 nucleotides read TGCGCCAGCAGCTCCGGCGGCGGGGCAACTGAAGCTTTCTTT. It yields the protein CASSSGGGATEAFF. The whole variable domain, remainder taken from reference TRBV5-1 and TRBJ1-1, is KAGVTQTPRYLIKTRGQQVTLSCSPISGHRSVSWYQQTPGQGLQFLFEYFSETQRNKGNFPGRFSGRQFSNSRSEMNVSTLELGDSALYLCASSSGGGATEAFFGQGTRLTVV.

This clonotype was detected many times. The genes are TRBV5-1 and TRBJ2-1; D possibly corresponds to TRBD1 (5 bases). V was pared by 2 bases and J by 2 bases, with 8 bases between. This CDR3 is built from 14 residues. Germline values: CDR1 SGHRS, CDR2 YFSETQ. The CDR3 region is CASSLQETYNEQFF. In nucleotides, the CDR3 is TGCGCCAGCAGCTTACAGGAAACCTACAATGAGCAGTTCTTC.

This clonotype occurred many times. The chain couples TRBV29-1 to TRBJ2-5, with D tentatively TRBD1 (6 bases). The CDR3 has 14 amino acids. CDR1 SQVTM and CDR2 ANQGSEA come from the germline V gene. V dropped 4 bases and J dropped 2 bases, with 14 bases sitting between them. The CDR3 region has the DNA TGCAGCGTTGGGGGGCAAAATAAGCAAGAGACCCAGTACTTC. Protein: CSVGGQNKQETQYF.

This clonotype was picked up many times. This chain uses TRBV7-8 with TRBJ2-5; D tentatively fits TRBD1 or TRBD2 (5 bases each). V was cut by 8 bases and J by 7 bases, with 26 bases left in between. This CDR3 is built from 16 residues. The germline V gene has CDR1 SGHVS and CDR2 FQNEAQ. For the CDR3, the DNA is TGTGCCAGCGAAACTCCCCGGGGCCTCCAACGTAGGACCCAGTACTTC. Translating gives CASETPRGLQRRTQYF. Full variable domain (remainder filled in from reference TRBV7-8 and TRBJ2-5): GAGVSQSPRYKVAKRGQDVALRCDPISGHVSLFWYQQALGQGPEFLTYFQNEAQLDKSGLPSDRFFAERPEGSVSTLKIQRTQQEDSAVYLCASETPRGLQRRTQYFGPGTRLLVL.

This sequence joins TRBV5-1 and TRBJ1-5; no reliable D call. The CDR3 contains 15 residues. The germline V gene encodes CDR1 SGHRS and CDR2 YFSETQ. The V end lost 0 bases, the J end lost 0 bases, and 7 bases lay between the germline ends. The CDR3 DNA reads as TGCGCCAGCAGCTTGGACGGAGATAGCAATCAGCCCCAGCATTTT. This gives the protein CASSLDGDSNQPQHF.

This clonotype was recorded many times. A read error may account for a junction end that differs from germline. The chain carries TRBV15 and TRBJ2-3; tentatively, D is TRBD1 or TRBD2 (6 bases each). The CDR3 is 16 residues long. Germline CDR1 reads LNHNV; CDR2 reads YYDKDF (reference sequence). CDR3 DNA: TGTGCTACCAGCAGAGATCTGGTGGGGGGCGAAGATACGCAGTATTTT. Translating gives CATSRDLVGGEDTQYF.

This clonotype was recorded a few times. This rearrangement joins TRBV7-7 to TRBJ2-7; D may be TRBD1 or TRBD2 (5 bases each). This CDR3 spans 15 amino acids. Per the germline V gene, CDR1 is SSHAT and CDR2 is FNYEAQ (reference sequence). Between the trimmed V and J ends, which lost 1 base and 0 bases, there was a span of 10 bases. The CDR3 is CASSLGAGSSYEQYF. The CDR3 nucleotides are TGTGCCAGCAGCTTAGGGGCAGGGAGCTCCTACGAGCAGTACTTC.